These 22 T cell receptor beta chains originate from one sample sequenced in a study of regulatory T cells in long-lasting Graves disease. Time point in this sample: newly diagnosed GD, antithyroid drugs for less than 3 months. PBMC RNA was the source of the TCR library. Combining iRepertoire HTBI primers with Arm-PCR of CDR3 regions, the authors built TCR beta libraries. TCRdb passed the multiplex PCR reads through MiXCR, listing each CDR3 protein once. The sample yields under 300,000 distinct CDR3 sequences, about 19% seen once. Sequencing used peripheral blood mononuclear cells (PBMCs), obtained at new diagnosis, from a patient treated with antithyroid drugs. These receptors came from a female donor with Graves disease.

The chain joins TRBV4-1 to TRBJ2-3, with TRBD2 matching over 10 bases. Germline trimming cut 0 bases from V and 4 bases from J; bases unmatched to any gene: 10. Germline CDR1 MGHRA, CDR2 YSYEKL. The length of the CDR3 is 18 residues. The CDR3 reads CASSQELGLAVPSDTQYF. CDR3 nucleotide sequence: TGCGCCAGCAGCCAAGAACTCGGACTAGCGGTCCCCTCAGATACGCAGTATTTT.

This clonotype was recorded many times. V usage is TRBV6-1 and J usage is TRBJ2-7; D tentatively reads TRBD1 or TRBD2 (5 bases each). V was cut by 7 bases and J by 2 bases, with 21 bases left in between. Per the germline V gene, CDR1 is MNHNS and CDR2 is SASEGT. This CDR3 comprises 16 residues. The DNA for the CDR3 is TGTGCCAGCAAAAAGGGACGAGGGGTTAACCCCTACGAGCAGTACTTC. It yields the protein CASKKGRGVNPYEQYF.

This clonotype has at least ten counts. One junction end does not reproduce the germline sequence, and a read error may be involved. The chain joins TRBV7-9 to TRBJ2-7; D is unresolved. The V gene's germline CDR1 is SEHNR and CDR2 FQNEAQ (reference sequence). CDR3 size: 13 residues. Here the CDR3 reads CASSWAYSDEQYF. The CDR3, as DNA: TGTGCCAGCAGCTGGGCCTACTCCGACGAGCAGTACTTC.

At least ten counts were recorded for this clonotype. The chain joins TRBV29-1 to TRBJ2-7, with a tentative D call TRBD1 (5 bases). CDR1 is SQVTM, CDR2 ANQGSEA, per germline. V was trimmed by 4 bases and J by 2 bases, leaving 9 bases between them. The CDR3 has 12 amino acids. CDR3 residues: CSVVGHTYEQYF. The CDR3 DNA reads as TGCAGCGTTGTGGGGCACACCTACGAGCAGTACTTC.

This clonotype has only a few counts. The rearrangement links TRBV3-1 to TRBJ2-4; D may correspond to TRBD1 or TRBD2 (7 bases each). Germline lookup yields CDR1 LGHDT and CDR2 YNNKEL (reference sequence). The germline V and J ends were trimmed by 4 bases and 3 bases, with 16 bases remaining between them. This CDR3 contains 16 residues. The CDR3 DNA follows: TGTGCCAGCAGCCTTCCGGCAGGGGGGGACAAAAACATTCAGTACTTC. It yields the protein CASSLPAGGDKNIQYF.

In this sample, this clonotype turned up many times. V usage is TRBV7-3 and J usage is TRBJ1-6; a possible D gene is TRBD1 (6 bases). V lost 4 bases to trimming and J lost 7 bases, with 11 bases between them. Germline lookup yields CDR1 SGHTA and CDR2 FQGTGA. The CDR3 spans 14 residues. The DNA for the CDR3 is TGTGCCAGCAGCTCACAGGGCTCCAATTCACCCCTCCACTTT. Translated: CASSSQGSNSPLHF.

This clonotype has ten or more counts. The J gene is TRBJ1-2, the V gene TRBV7-2; 9 bases agree with TRBD1. This CDR3 is built from 16 residues. Germline V lookup: CDR1 SGHTA, CDR2 FQGNSA. V gave up 1 base and J gave up 8 bases; unmatched junction bases: 11. The CDR3 DNA reads as TGTGCCAGCAGCTTAGGTCCCGGGACAGGGCCCGAAGGCTACACCTTC. This gives the protein CASSLGPGTGPEGYTF.

The table lists this clonotype with many counts. The chain has TRBV5-1 and TRBJ2-5, with D perhaps given as TRBD1 or TRBD2 (5 bases each). CDR1 and CDR2 (germline): SGHRS, YFSETQ. CDR3 length equals 15 residues. V lost 3 bases and J 1 base, leaving 13 bases between the germline ends. Here the CDR3 reads CASSSGTESQETQYF. The CDR3 nucleotides read TGCGCCAGCAGCTCCGGGACGGAAAGCCAAGAGACCCAGTACTTC. The entire variable domain, with the rest obtained from reference TRBV5-1 and TRBJ2-5, is as follows: KAGVTQTPRYLIKTRGQQVTLSCSPISGHRSVSWYQQTPGQGLQFLFEYFSETQRNKGNFPGRFSGRQFSNSRSEMNVSTLELGDSALYLCASSSGTESQETQYFGPGTRLLVL.

CDR3: CASSLAGQGLQTQYF. CDR3 bases: TGTGCCAGCAGCTTGGCGGGACAGGGGCTTCAGACCCAGTACTTC. This chain links TRBV5-5 with TRBJ2-5; 10 bases are shared with TRBD1. Trimming removed 0 bases from V and 6 bases from J; junction bases left unmatched: 5. This CDR3 region has 15 residues. CDR1 is SGHKS, CDR2 YYEKEE, per germline (reference sequence).

This clonotype was counted only a few times. A much larger clonotype is one base distant, so this may be a read error. No conserved phenylalanine or tryptophan is present at the end of the CDR3, so a read error is the likely explanation. The chain links TRBV7-2 to TRBJ2-4, with D perhaps TRBD1 (6 bases). The CDR3 extends over 15 amino acids. Germline CDR1 SGHTA, CDR2 FQGNSA. V was shortened by 5 bases and J by 0 bases, with 11 bases between the two germline ends. The CDR3, as DNA: TGTGCCAGCAGCGGCGGACAGCTAGCCAAAAACATTCAGTACCTC. Protein: CASSGGQLAKNIQYL.

This clonotype was counted a few times. A read error may account for a junction end that differs from germline. V is TRBV11-2 and J is TRBJ1-1; D remains unclear. Germline CDR1 reads SGHAT; CDR2 reads FQNNGV. This CDR3 is 13 amino acids long. The CDR3 DNA sequence: TGTGCCAGCAGCCTAGGTTTTAGAGATCGAGCTCTCTTT. It translates to CASSLGFRDRALF.

There are many counts of this clonotype. The chain links TRBV28 to TRBJ2-7; TRBD1 is a possible D gene (5 bases). This CDR3 contains 12 residues. V was pared by 7 bases and J by 3 bases, with 10 bases between. The germline V gene has CDR1 MDHEN and CDR2 SYDVKM. The CDR3: CASMGQIYEQYF. DNA of the CDR3: TGTGCCAGCATGGGGCAGATCTACGAGCAGTACTTC.

This clonotype was observed at least ten times. This chain connects TRBV28 to TRBJ2-5, with 8 bases that match TRBD2. The V gene's germline CDR1 is MDHEN and CDR2 SYDVKM. CDR3 size: 16 residues. With 3 bases clipped from V and 2 bases from J, the junction kept 8 bases outside the gene matches. The CDR3 loop reads CASSFIFGGGQETQYF. The DNA for the CDR3 is TGTGCCAGCAGTTTTATTTTCGGGGGGGGGCAAGAGACCCAGTACTTC. Full variable domain (remainder filled in from reference TRBV28 and TRBJ2-5): DVKVTQSSRYLVKRTGEKVFLECVQDMDHENMFWYRQDPGLGLRLIYFSYDVKMKEKGDIPEGYSVSREKKERFSLILESASTNQTSMYLCASSFIFGGGQETQYFGPGTRLLVL.

This clonotype occurred many times. The chain combines TRBV20-1 with TRBJ2-7; D possibly corresponds to TRBD2 (5 bases). CDR1 is DFQATT and CDR2 is SNEGSKA in the germline V gene (reference sequence). There are 14 residues in the CDR3. V was clipped by 3 bases and J by 6 bases, with 18 bases between them. This CDR3 is CSASPRLSEAEQYF. The DNA of the CDR3 is TGCAGTGCTAGTCCTCGCCTTAGCGAGGCCGAGCAGTACTTC.

The rearrangement joins TRBV7-2 to TRBJ2-5, with a weak D call TRBD1 (6 bases). Germline V gene lookup returns CDR1 SGHTA and CDR2 FQGNSA. This CDR3 has 14 amino acids. Deletions cut 0 bases from V and 5 bases from J, with 10 bases between. The CDR3, as DNA: TGTGCCAGCAGCTTAGCACAGGGCCCCGAGACCCAGTACTTC. This codes for CASSLAQGPETQYF.

This clonotype was picked up many times. The V call is TRBV4-1, the J call TRBJ1-1; D possibly corresponds to TRBD1 (5 bases). Trimming left V 1 base short and J 0 bases short, with 9 bases between. Germline-derived CDR1 and CDR2 are MGHRA and YSYEKL. The CDR3 extends over 15 amino acids. CDR3 in DNA: TGCGCCAGCAGCCAAGTTCAACAGGTGAACACTGAAGCTTTCTTT. Protein: CASSQVQQVNTEAFF.

This clonotype showed up many times. The chain employs TRBV6-2 or TRBV6-3 and TRBJ2-4; tentatively, D is TRBD1 or TRBD2 (5 bases each). Germline V lookup: CDR1 MNHEY, CDR2 SVGEGT. The CDR3 loop spans 12 amino acids. Trimming pared 4 bases from V and 10 bases from J, leaving 11 bases between. The CDR3 region has the DNA TGTGCCAGCAGTTGGGACGGGGAGATTCAGTACTTC. It codes for CASSWDGEIQYF.

Comment on this clonotype: A much larger clone lies one base from this, so it may be a read error. The chain links TRBV11-1 to TRBJ2-5, with 11 bases identical to TRBD1. CDR1 SGHAT and CDR2 FQDESV come from the germline V gene (reference sequence). This CDR3 contains 13 residues. The CDR3 nucleotides are TGTGTCAGCCGGACAGGGGGCGCGGAGACCCAGTACTTC. Its protein is CVSRTGGAETQYF. Full variable domain (rest looked up from reference TRBV11-1 and TRBJ2-5): EAEVAQSPRYKITEKSQAVAFWCDPISGHATLYWYRQILGQGPELLVQFQDESVVDDSQLPKDRFSAERLKGVDSTLKIQPAELGDSAMYLCVSRTGGAETQYFGPGTRLLVL.

This clonotype was detected ten times or more. The chain uses TRBV12-3 or TRBV12-4 and TRBJ2-5; D ambiguous. The CDR3 contains 15 residues. The V end was cut by 0 bases, the J end by 5 bases, with 13 bases between. CDR3 sequence reads: CASSLARIAGETQYF. The DNA for the CDR3 is TGTGCCAGCAGTTTAGCGAGGATAGCTGGGGAGACCCAGTACTTC.

This clonotype was observed many times. The rearrangement links TRBV7-9 to TRBJ2-1, with TRBD2 identical over 10 bases. After removal of 4 bases from V and 7 bases from J, the junction contained 4 bases not matched to a gene. The CDR3 contains 14 residues. Germline V gene lookup returns CDR1 SEHNR and CDR2 FQNEAQ (reference sequence). The CDR3 DNA reads TGTGCCAGCAGCTCTAGCGGGAGCGTTAATGAGCAGTTCTTC. Its protein product is CASSSSGSVNEQFF.

A few counts support this clonotype. The chain employs TRBV24-1 and TRBJ1-3, with 7 bases matching TRBD1. Trimming removed 4 bases from V and 4 bases from J; junction bases left unmatched: 6. In germline, CDR1 is KGHDR, CDR2 SFDVKD. The CDR3 has 15 amino acids. CDR3 nucleotides: TGTGCCACCAGTGACCCTAGACAGGGCGGAAACACCATATATTTT. Translation gives CATSDPRQGGNTIYF.

V is TRBV11-2 and J is TRBJ2-7; maybe TRBD2 (5 bases). The germline V gene encodes CDR1 SGHAT and CDR2 FQNNGV. Trimming removed 4 bases at V and 7 bases at J, with 11 bases between. This CDR3 spans 12 amino acids. The CDR3 DNA reads TGTGCCAGCAGCTCGGACTCCGGAGAGCAGTACTTC. Protein sequence: CASSSDSGEQYF. The full variable domain, completed using reference TRBV11-2 and TRBJ2-7, is EAGVAQSPRYKIIEKRQSVAFWCNPISGHATLYWYQQILGQGPKLLIQFQNNGVVDDSQLPKDRFSAERLKGVDSTLKIQPAKLEDSAVYLCASSSDSGEQYFGPGTRLTVT.